This T cell receptor (beta chain) was obtained from a study of T cells in tumors after PD-1 blockade (dated by TCRdb to about 2019). Study-level background: Patients with prior checkpoint blockade, systemic immunosuppressant use, or recent radiotherapy or other anti-cancer therapy within 4 weeks were excluded. Patients were treated with either pembrolizumab 200 mg every 3 weeks or cemiplimab 350 mg every 2 weeks. While on anti-PD-1 treatment, some of the patients also continued taking daily vismodegib 150 mg. Tumor samples averaged around 24,000 TCR templates (range roughly 554-100,000) and around 5,900 unique clonotypes, approximately 20-fold deeper than single-cell TCR sequencing. Using site-matched tumors from BCC or SCC patients sampled before and after anti-PD-1 therapy, the study carried out paired single-cell RNA and TCR sequencing. Clinical response was assessed using RECIST version 1.1. What the work shows at the level of the full study, not this receptor alone: Clonal replacement appeared only between pre- and post-treatment samples, not between two pre-treatment samples, arguing against biopsy timing or location artifacts. Where the novel T cell clones came from was not identified, and possible sources could include lymphoid organs or rare unexpanded clones inside the tumor or in the tumor periphery. About 41% of tumor TCR clonotypes were found in blood, and some novel exhausted tumor clones appeared in pre-treatment blood, suggesting peripheral recruitment. Exhausted CD8+ clones expanded after therapy were mostly novel clonotypes undetected pre-treatment, suggesting clonal replacement rather than reinvigoration of pre-existing clones.

The immunoSEQ platform was used to carry out deep TCRbeta sequencing. The paper's data handling went like this. For further analysis, only productive rearrangements were exported from the immunoSEQ Analyzer. A two-sided binomial test with a Bonferroni-corrected P below 0.01 was used to call clones that significantly expanded or contracted between timepoints. T cell phenotypes were assigned to bulk TCRbeta clonotypes by matching to single-cell RNA+TCR-seq clones sharing the same TCRbeta sequence. Using bulk TCR sequencing data, clone enrichment in tumor was calculated by dividing a clone's tumor frequency by the same clone's PBMC frequency. GLIPH was used to sort TCRs into specificity groups, which are clusters of distinct TCRs that likely recognize common antigens through shared CDR3 motifs. TCRdb obtained this table from immuneACCESS and retained in-frame rearrangements with V and J assigned. These tables miss some clones; where compared with another copy, unresolved V genes account for less than half of the shortfall, and the remainder is unexplained. From that table come the V and J calls and clone size; the DNA was used to work out D and trimming. This sample holds over a thousand clones; around 70% were observed only once. In total, the top ten clones hold about a sixth of the sample.

The time point label of this sample denotes: before anti-PD-1 therapy. Tumor biopsies were site-matched, taken from the same primary tumor before and after PD-1 blockade. Genomic DNA extracted from tumor biopsies or peripheral blood was used for bulk TCRbeta sequencing, with input ranging from about 616 ng to 6,500 ng. Leftover biopsy material went through bulk TCRbeta sequencing, with the goal of boosting sensitivity for rare clonotypes relative to single-cell TCR sequencing. All patients had histologically proven advanced or metastatic basal or squamous cell carcinoma and were poor candidates for surgical resection. The basal cell carcinoma cohort was made up of fewer than 14 patients, and bulk tumor TCR sequencing was performed for roughly 8 of these patients. Fresh biopsies came from the site of the primary tumor, and part of the tissue was kept in RNAlater for exome and bulk TCR sequencing.

Trimming accounts for 4 bases at V and 4 bases at J, while the number of junction bases matched to no gene is 4. The CDR3 contains 14 residues, cysteine and phenylalanine counted. Solely the CDR3 DNA is kept, with 42 bases framed from the first base. According to the germline V gene (reference sequence), CDR1 reads LGHDT and CDR2 reads YNNKEL. In its sample, this clone was seen a few times. Its recognized antigen is unknown. No base-level quality is on record; no much larger clone is a single base apart. This sequence was found in a human donor with basal cell carcinoma. The rearranged segments are TRBV3-1 (or the pseudogene TRBV3-2) and TRBJ2-7; TRBD1 aligns with 10 central bases. The sample here was tumor tissue, taken before anti-PD-1 treatment. The nucleotide sequence reads TGTGCCAGCAGCCCCGGGACAGGGGAATACGAGCAGTACTTC. Its protein reads: CASSPGTGEYEQYF.